A single sample gave rise to the 8 T cell receptor beta chains below, sequenced in a study of T cell responses to AZD1222 COVID-19 vaccine. This table comes from immunoSEQ multiplex PCR, and its TCRdb copy is limited to in-frame clones, with some not included. The repertoire has some 130,000 clones, 90% to 95% of them found once; the top ten carry 2.8%. The specimen comprised peripheral blood, sampled on day 0 of AZD1222 vaccination. All receptors derive from an adult in good health.

With regard to this clone: This CDR3 is also generated by other DNA sequences in the sample. The genes are TRBV18 and TRBJ1-5; 7 bases are a match to TRBD1. The CDR3 runs to 14 residues. Per germline, CDR1 KGHSH and CDR2 LQKENI. V lost 2 bases, J lost 2 bases, and 0 bases stayed unmatched. Here the CDR3 DNA reads TGTGCCAGCTCACCAGGACAGGGCAATCAGCCCCAGCATTTT. This encodes CASSPGQGNQPQHF. Combining the CDR3 with reference TRBV18 and TRBJ1-5 gives the whole variable domain NAGVMQNPRHLVRRRGQEARLRCSPMKGHSHVYWYRQLPEEGLKFMVYLQKENIIDESGMPKERFSAEFPKEGPSILRIQQVVRGDSAAYFCASSPGQGNQPQHFGDGTRLSIL.

This clone was seen a single time. J is TRBJ2-7 and V is TRBV6-6; no clear D. The germline gives CDR1 MNHNY, CDR2 SVGAGI (reference sequence). This CDR3 comprises 15 residues. V lost 0 bases, J lost 2 bases, and 11 bases lay in between. Here the CDR3 DNA reads TGTGCCAGCAGTTACTCTCGAGACAAACCCTACGAGCAGTACTTC. Protein product: CASSYSRDKPYEQYF.

This chain joins TRBV5-1 and TRBJ2-7, with D possibly TRBD2 on 5 matching bases. The CDR3 spans 12 residues. From germline, CDR1 is SGHRS and CDR2 YFSETQ. Between the trimmed V and J ends, which lost 0 bases and 7 bases, there was a span of 8 bases. The DNA for the CDR3 is TGCGCCAGCAGCTTGGACACGGGGGAGCAGTACTTC. It specifies CASSLDTGEQYF.

This chain joins TRBV19 and TRBJ1-5; tentative D call: TRBD1 (6 bases). V shed 5 bases and J shed 5 bases, with 22 bases lying between them. CDR1 and CDR2 (germline): LNHDA, SQIVND (reference sequence). The CDR3 consists of 17 residues. For the CDR3, the DNA is TGTGCCAGTAGTCCCCACCCCATTACAGGGCTCGATCAGCCCCAGCATTTT. Amino acid sequence: CASSPHPITGLDQPQHF.

This sequence joins TRBV14 and TRBJ2-2; weak D call: TRBD2 (5 bases). V was pared by 0 bases and J by 4 bases, with 12 bases between. The CDR3 has 16 residues. Germline V gives CDR1 SGHDN, CDR2 FVKESK. The CDR3 reads CASSQERDWATGELFF. The CDR3 nucleotides read TGTGCCAGCAGCCAAGAGAGGGATTGGGCCACCGGGGAGCTGTTTTTT.

The rearrangement joins TRBV18 to TRBJ1-1; the D is unclear. The V and J ends lost 3 bases and 0 bases respectively, with 11 bases between them. CDR1 and CDR2 from the germline V gene are KGHSH and LQKENI. This CDR3 is built from 15 residues. The CDR3 protein is CASSPRRALNTEAFF. As DNA, the CDR3 is TGTGCCAGCTCACCCCGTAGGGCCCTGAACACTGAAGCTTTCTTT.

CDR3 protein: CASSQEAGLSGNTIYF. The CDR3 DNA reads TGTGCCAGCAGCCAAGAGGCAGGGCTATCTGGAAACACCATATATTTT. This chain connects TRBV3-1 (or the pseudogene TRBV3-2) to TRBJ1-3; maybe TRBD1 (5 bases). In germline, CDR1 is LGHDT, CDR2 YNNKEL (reference sequence). V shed 0 bases and J shed 1 base, with 10 bases lying between them. This CDR3 has 16 residues.

CDR3 region: CASSVWYMNTEAFF. The CDR3, as DNA: TGTGCCAGCAGCGTTTGGTACATGAACACTGAAGCTTTCTTT. The chain has TRBV7-2 and TRBJ1-1; D not certain. The CDR3 runs to 14 residues. Trimming stripped 5 bases from V and 0 bases from J, with 10 bases between. Germline V gene data show CDR1 as SGHTA and CDR2 as FQGNSA. Using reference TRBV7-2 and TRBJ1-1 for the parts outside the CDR3, the full variable domain is GAGVSQSPSNKVTEKGKDVELRCDPISGHTALYWYRQSLGQGLEFLIYFQGNSAPDKSGLPSDRFSAERTGGSVSTLTIQRTQQEDSAVYLCASSVWYMNTEAFFGQGTRLTVV.